This TCR beta chain emerged from a study of cytomegalovirus exposure and HLA in healthy donors. Across the study: In an early release, HLA-typed donors contributed 75 million to 85 million unique TCR sequences. For the approximately 400 genotyped donors, about 79% fell within the Caucasian-associated ancestry cluster.

13 Jbeta primers and 60 Vbeta primers were used for the PCR. Measured with immunoSEQ multiplex PCR; TCRdb has only the in-frame clones, and not every one. The data show just under 250,000 clones, with about 81% seen just once and around 5.4% held by the top ten. Germline V CDR1 and CDR2: GTSNPN, SVGIG (reference sequence). Trimming left V 4 bases short and J 1 base short, with 19 bases between. The CDR3 spans 16 residues. The clonotype was recovered from a woman aged 40 to 50 in good health and CMV-seropositive. Material: PBMCs. The genes are TRBV30 and TRBJ1-2; TRBD1 is a possible D gene (5 bases). CDR3 sequence: CAWIPLARAINYGYTF. CDR3 nucleotide sequence: TGTGCCTGGATTCCTCTCGCCAGGGCTATTAACTATGGCTACACCTTC.